A single T cell receptor (beta chain) is shown here with its context. The antigen remains undetermined. The donors were members of the validation cohort, which comprised about 130 subjects and was separate from the first cohort of 600 to 850 subjects. Generated by immunoSEQ multiplex PCR, the TCRdb table keeps only in-frame clones and is missing some. The sample records about 110,000 clones, about 87% being singletons. The data originate from a study of cytomegalovirus exposure and HLA in healthy donors. About the study: The same platform as the roughly 670 first-cohort repertoires was used for the 110 or so validation repertoires, a later analysis reported. Study-level results: Investigators reported about 160 TCR beta chains as tied to cytomegalovirus. A later analysis found first-cohort TCR clusters tended to co-occur in the 90 to 150 validation repertoires.

Germline loops: CDR1 MNHNS, CDR2 SASEGT. Trimming at V came to 1 base and at J to 7 bases, leaving 6 bases not matched to a gene. The CDR3 is 14 amino acids. The chain recombines TRBV6-1 with TRBJ1-2, with 7 bases matching TRBD1. What was sequenced was PBMCs. The clonotype comes from a woman younger than 35 in good health and CMV-seropositive. CDR3 in amino acids: CASSEGEDRTGYTF. DNA for the CDR3: TGTGCCAGCAGTGAAGGCGAGGACAGGACTGGCTACACCTTC.